The 3 T cell receptor beta chains below were found in one sample sequenced in a study of a mutant IDH1 vaccine in newly diagnosed glioma. These TCRs' antigens remain unknown. Repertoires were generated with immunoSEQ multiplex PCR, while TCRdb's copy carries only in-frame clones and drops some. In the table there are about 81,000 clones, 65% to 90% of which are singletons. Stated time point: week 23, last vaccination. With topical imiquimod, each dose of the vaccine consisted of 300 ug of mutant IDH1 20-mer peptide. Sequencing used PBMCs, obtained from a glioma patient whose treatment included an IDH1 peptide vaccine. The receptors shown here come from a man aged 25-40 years with glioma. Some clones in this sample may be carry-over from other donors' samples.

The genes are TRBV7-2 and TRBJ1-3; no clear D gene. CDR3 size: 15 residues. V dropped 1 base and J dropped 0 bases, with 7 bases sitting between them. Per germline, CDR1 SGHTA and CDR2 FQGNSA. The CDR3 region is CASSLEVGSGNTIYF. As DNA, the CDR3 is TGTGCCAGCAGCTTAGAAGTGGGCTCTGGAAACACCATATATTTT.

The chain has TRBV27 and TRBJ2-2; D is perhaps TRBD1 (6 bases). The CDR3 has 16 residues. Trimming left V 2 bases short and J 1 base short, with 11 bases between. The germline V gene encodes CDR1 MNHEY and CDR2 SMNVEV (reference sequence). CDR3 coding DNA: TGTGCCAGCAGTTTAATCGGGACAATGAACACCGGGGAGCTGTTTTTT. Protein: CASSLIGTMNTGELFF.

The chain uses TRBV7-9 and TRBJ2-2; tentatively, D is TRBD1 (6 bases). The CDR3 loop spans 14 amino acids. CDR1 and CDR2 from the germline V gene are SEHNR and FQNEAQ (reference sequence). The V end was cut by 1 base, the J end by 6 bases, with 9 bases between. The CDR3 DNA follows: TGTGCCAGCAGCTTAGTCGAGGGGGCCGGGGAGCTGTTTTTT. This translates into CASSLVEGAGELFF.